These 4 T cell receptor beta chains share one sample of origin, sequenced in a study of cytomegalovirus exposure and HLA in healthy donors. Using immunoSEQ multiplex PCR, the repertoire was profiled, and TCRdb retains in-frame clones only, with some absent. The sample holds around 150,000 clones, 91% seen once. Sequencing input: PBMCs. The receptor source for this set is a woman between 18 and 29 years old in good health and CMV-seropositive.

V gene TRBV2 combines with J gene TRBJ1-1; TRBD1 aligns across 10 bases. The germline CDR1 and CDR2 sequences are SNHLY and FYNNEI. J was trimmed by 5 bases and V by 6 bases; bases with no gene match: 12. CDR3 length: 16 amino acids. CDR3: CASSGTGVGEGTEAFF. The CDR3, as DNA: TGTGCCAGCAGCGGGACAGGGGTTGGAGAGGGTACTGAAGCTTTCTTT.

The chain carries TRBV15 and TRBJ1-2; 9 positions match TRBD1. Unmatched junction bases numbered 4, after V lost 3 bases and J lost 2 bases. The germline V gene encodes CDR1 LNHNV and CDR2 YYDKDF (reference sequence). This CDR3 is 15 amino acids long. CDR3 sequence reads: CATSSPGTGNYGYTF. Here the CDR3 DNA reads TGTGCCACCAGCAGCCCCGGGACAGGGAACTATGGCTACACCTTC. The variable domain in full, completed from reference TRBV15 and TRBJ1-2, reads DAMVIQNPRYQVTQFGKPVTLSCSQTLNHNVMYWYQQKSSQAPKLLFHYYDKDFNNEADTPDNFQSRRPNTSFCFLDIRSPGLGDTAMYLCATSSPGTGNYGYTFGSGTRLTVV.

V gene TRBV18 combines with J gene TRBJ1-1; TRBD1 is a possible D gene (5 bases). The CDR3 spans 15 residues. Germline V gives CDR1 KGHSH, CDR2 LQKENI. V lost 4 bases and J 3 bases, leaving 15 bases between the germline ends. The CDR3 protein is CASSLVDKGYTEAFF. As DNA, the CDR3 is TGTGCCAGCTCACTAGTCGACAAGGGGTACACTGAAGCTTTCTTT.

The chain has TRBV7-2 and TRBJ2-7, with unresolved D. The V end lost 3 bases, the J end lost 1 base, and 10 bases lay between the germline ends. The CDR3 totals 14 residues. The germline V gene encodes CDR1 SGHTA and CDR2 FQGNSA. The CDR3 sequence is CASSLFAPSYEQYF. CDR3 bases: TGTGCCAGCAGCTTGTTTGCGCCGTCCTACGAGCAGTACTTC.